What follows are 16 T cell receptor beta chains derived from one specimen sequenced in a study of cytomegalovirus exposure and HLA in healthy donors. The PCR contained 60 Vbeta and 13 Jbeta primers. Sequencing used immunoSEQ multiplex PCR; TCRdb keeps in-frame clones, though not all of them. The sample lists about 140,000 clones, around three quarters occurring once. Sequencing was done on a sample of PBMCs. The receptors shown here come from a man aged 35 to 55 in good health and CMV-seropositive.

The CDR3 region has the DNA TGTGCCAGCAGCGCCGGACAGCCAGATACGCAGTATTTT. Amino acids: CASSAGQPDTQYF. The chain has TRBV9 and TRBJ2-3; the D gene is possibly TRBD1 (6 bases). The germline V and J ends were trimmed by 3 bases and 4 bases, with 9 bases remaining between them. The CDR3 consists of 13 residues. Looked up from germline, CDR1 is SGDLS and CDR2 is YYNGEE.

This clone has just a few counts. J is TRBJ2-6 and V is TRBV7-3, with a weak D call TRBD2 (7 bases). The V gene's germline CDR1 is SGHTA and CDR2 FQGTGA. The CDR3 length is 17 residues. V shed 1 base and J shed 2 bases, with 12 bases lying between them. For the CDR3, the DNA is TGTGCCAGCAGCTTAATAGGGGGGGCGGCTGGGGCCAACGTCCTGACTTTC. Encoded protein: CASSLIGGAAGANVLTF.

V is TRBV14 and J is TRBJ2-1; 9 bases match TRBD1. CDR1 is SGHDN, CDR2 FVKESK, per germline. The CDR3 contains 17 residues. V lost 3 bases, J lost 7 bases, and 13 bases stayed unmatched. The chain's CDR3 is CASSQGTGTGKRNEQFF. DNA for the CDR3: TGTGCCAGCAGCCAGGGGACCGGGACAGGGAAGAGAAATGAGCAGTTCTTC.

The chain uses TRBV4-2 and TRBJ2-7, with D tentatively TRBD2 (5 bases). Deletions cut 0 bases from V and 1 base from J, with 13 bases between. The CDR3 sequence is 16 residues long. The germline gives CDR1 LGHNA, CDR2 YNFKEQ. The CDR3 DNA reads TGTGCCAGCAGCCAAGATATGCGGGCTACTTCCTACGAGCAGTACTTC. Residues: CASSQDMRATSYEQYF.

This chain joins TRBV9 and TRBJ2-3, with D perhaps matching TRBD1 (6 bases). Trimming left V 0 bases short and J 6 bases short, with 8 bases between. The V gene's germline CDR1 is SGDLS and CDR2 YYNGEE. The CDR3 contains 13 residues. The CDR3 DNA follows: TGTGCCAGCAGCGTAGTTAGGGGGGATACGCAGTATTTT. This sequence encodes CASSVVRGDTQYF.

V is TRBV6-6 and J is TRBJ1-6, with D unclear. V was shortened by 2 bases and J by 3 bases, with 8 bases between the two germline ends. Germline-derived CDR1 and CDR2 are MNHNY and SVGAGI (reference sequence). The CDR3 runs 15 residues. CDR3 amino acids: CASSYELSYNSPLHF. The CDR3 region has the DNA TGTGCCAGCAGTTACGAGCTAAGCTATAATTCACCCCTCCACTTT.

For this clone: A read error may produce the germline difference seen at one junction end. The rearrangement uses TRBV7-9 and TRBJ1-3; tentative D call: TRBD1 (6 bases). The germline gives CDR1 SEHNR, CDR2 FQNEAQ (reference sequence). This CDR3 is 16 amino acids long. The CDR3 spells CSSSSPRGLAGNTIYF. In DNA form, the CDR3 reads TGTTCCAGCAGCTCACCCAGGGGTTTGGCTGGAAACACCATATATTTT.

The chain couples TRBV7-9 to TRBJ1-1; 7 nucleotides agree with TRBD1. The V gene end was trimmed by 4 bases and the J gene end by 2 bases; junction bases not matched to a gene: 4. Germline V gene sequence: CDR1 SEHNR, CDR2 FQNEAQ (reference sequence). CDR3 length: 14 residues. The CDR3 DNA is TGTGCCAGCAGCTCTGGGACAGCAAACACTGAAGCTTTCTTT. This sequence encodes CASSSGTANTEAFF.

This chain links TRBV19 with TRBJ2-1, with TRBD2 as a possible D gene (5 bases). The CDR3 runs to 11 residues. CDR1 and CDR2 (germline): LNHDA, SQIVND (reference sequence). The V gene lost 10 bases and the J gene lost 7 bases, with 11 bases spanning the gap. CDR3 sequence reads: CATATRNEQFF. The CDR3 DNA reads TGTGCCACCGCCACTAGGAATGAGCAGTTCTTC.

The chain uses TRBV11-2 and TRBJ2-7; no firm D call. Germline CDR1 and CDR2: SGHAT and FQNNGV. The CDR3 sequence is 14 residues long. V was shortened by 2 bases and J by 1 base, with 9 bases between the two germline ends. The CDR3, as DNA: TGTGCCAGCAGCTTAAACGGCGGTTCCTACGAGCAGTACTTC. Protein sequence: CASSLNGGSYEQYF.

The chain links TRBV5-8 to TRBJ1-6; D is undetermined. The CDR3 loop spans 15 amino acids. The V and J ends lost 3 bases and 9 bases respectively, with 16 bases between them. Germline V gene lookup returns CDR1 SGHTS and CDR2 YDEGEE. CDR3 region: CASSSDDYPGSPLHF. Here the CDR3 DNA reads TGTGCCAGCAGCTCAGATGACTATCCGGGTTCACCCCTCCACTTT. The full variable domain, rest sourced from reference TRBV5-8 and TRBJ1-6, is EAGVTQSPTHLIKTRGQQATLRCSPISGHTSVYWYQQALGLGLQFLLWYDEGEERNRGNFPPRFSGRQFPNYSSELNVNALELEDSALYLCASSSDDYPGSPLHFGNGTRLTVT.

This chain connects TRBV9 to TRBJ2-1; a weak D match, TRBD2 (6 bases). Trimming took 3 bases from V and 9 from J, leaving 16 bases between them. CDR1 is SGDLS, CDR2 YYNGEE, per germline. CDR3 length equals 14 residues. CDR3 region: CASSARLATSEQFF. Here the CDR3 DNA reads TGTGCCAGCAGCGCCCGTCTAGCGACGAGTGAGCAGTTCTTC.

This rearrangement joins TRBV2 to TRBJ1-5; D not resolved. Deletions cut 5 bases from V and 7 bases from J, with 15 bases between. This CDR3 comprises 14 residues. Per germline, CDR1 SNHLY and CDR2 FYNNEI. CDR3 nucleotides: TGTGCCAGCAGTACGGATCCCGCGGGGCAGCCCCAGCATTTT. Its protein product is CASSTDPAGQPQHF. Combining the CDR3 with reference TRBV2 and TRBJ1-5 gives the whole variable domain EPEVTQTPSHQVTQMGQEVILRCVPISNHLYFYWYRQILGQKVEFLVSFYNNEISEKSEIFDDQFSVERPDGSNFTLKIRSTKLEDSAMYFCASSTDPAGQPQHFGDGTRLSIL.

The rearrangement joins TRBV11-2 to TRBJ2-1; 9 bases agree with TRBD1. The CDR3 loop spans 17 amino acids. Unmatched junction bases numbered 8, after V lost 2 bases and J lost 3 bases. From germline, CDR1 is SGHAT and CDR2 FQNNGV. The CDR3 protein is CASSLLGGQGRYNEQFF. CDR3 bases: TGTGCCAGCAGCTTACTCGGGGGACAGGGCCGCTACAATGAGCAGTTCTTC.

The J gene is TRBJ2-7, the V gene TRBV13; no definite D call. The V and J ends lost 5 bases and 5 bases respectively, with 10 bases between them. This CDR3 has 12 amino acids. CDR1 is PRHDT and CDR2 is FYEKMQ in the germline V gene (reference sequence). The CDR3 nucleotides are TGTGCCAGCAGCCCCCCGTATCACGAGCAGTACTTC. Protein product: CASSPPYHEQYF. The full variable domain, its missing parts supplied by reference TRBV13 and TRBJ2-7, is AAGVIQSPRHLIKEKRETATLKCYPIPRHDTVYWYQQGPGQDPQFLISFYEKMQSDKGSIPDRFSAQQFSDYHSELNMSSLELGDSALYFCASSPPYHEQYFGPGTRLTVT.

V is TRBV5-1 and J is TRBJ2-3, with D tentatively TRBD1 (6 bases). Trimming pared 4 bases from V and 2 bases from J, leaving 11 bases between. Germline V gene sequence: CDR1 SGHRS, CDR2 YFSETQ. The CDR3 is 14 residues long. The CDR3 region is CASSPGQHTDTQYF. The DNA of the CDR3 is TGCGCCAGCAGCCCTGGACAGCACACAGATACGCAGTATTTT.